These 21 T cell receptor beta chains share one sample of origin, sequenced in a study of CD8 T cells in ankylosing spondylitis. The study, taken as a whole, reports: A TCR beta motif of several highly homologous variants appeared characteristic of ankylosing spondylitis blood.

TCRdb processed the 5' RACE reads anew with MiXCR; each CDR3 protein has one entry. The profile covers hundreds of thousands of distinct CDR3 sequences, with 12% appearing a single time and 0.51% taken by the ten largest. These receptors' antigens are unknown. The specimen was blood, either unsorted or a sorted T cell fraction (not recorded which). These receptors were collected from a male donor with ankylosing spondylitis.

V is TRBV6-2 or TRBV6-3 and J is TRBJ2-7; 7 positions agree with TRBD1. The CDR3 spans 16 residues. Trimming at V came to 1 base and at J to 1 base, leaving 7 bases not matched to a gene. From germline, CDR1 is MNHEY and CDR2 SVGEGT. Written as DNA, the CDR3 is TGTGCCAGCAGTTACTTGCGACAGGGTGGTTCCTACGAGCAGTACTTC. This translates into CASSYLRQGGSYEQYF.

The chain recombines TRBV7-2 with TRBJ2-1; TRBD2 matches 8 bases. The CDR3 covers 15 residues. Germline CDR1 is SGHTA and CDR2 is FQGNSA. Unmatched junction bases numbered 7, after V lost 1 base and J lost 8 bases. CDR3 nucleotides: TGTGCCAGCAGCTTAGAGCAGCGGGAGTGGGATGAGCAGTTCTTC. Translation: CASSLEQREWDEQFF. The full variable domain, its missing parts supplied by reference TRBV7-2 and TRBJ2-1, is GAGVSQSPSNKVTEKGKDVELRCDPISGHTALYWYRQSLGQGLEFLIYFQGNSAPDKSGLPSDRFSAERTGGSVSTLTIQRTQQEDSAVYLCASSLEQREWDEQFFGPGTRLTVL.

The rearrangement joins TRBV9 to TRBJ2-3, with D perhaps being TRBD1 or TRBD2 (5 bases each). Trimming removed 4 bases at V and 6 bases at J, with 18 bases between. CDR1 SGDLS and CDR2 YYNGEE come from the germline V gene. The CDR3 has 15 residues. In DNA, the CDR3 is TGTGCCAGCAGCAACCGGGACCCTGCCCTGGATACGCAGTATTTT. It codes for CASSNRDPALDTQYF.

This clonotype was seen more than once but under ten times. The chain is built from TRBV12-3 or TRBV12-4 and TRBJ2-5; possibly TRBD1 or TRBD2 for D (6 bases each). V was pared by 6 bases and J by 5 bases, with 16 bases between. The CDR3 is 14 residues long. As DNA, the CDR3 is TGTGCCAGCAGCAAAGGGGGGAGTCGGGAGACCCAGTACTTC. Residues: CASSKGGSRETQYF.

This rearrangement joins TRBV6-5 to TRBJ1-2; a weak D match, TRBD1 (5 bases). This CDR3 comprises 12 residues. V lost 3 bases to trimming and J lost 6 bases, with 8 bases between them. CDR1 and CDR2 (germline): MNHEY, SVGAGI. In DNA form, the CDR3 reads TGTGCCAGCAGTTATGTGGGGGATGGCTACACCTTC. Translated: CASSYVGDGYTF.

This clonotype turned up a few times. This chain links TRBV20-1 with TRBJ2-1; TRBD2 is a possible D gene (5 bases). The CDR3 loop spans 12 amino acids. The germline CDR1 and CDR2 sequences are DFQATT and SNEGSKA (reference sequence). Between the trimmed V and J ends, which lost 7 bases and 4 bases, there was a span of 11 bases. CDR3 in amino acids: CSVHSGYNEQFF. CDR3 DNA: TGCAGTGTGCACAGCGGTTACAATGAGCAGTTCTTC.

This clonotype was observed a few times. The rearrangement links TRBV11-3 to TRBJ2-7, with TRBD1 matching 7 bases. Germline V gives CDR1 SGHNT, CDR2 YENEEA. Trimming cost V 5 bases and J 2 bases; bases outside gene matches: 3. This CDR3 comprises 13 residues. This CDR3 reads CASSGDRPYEQYF. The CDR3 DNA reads TGTGCCAGCAGCGGGGACAGACCCTACGAGCAGTACTTC.

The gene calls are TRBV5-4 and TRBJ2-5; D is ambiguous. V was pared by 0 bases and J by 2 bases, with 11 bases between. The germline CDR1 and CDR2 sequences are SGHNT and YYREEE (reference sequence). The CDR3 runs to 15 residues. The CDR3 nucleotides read TGTGCCAGCAGCTTGGTTCTGGGTCCGCAAGAGACCCAGTACTTC. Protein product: CASSLVLGPQETQYF.

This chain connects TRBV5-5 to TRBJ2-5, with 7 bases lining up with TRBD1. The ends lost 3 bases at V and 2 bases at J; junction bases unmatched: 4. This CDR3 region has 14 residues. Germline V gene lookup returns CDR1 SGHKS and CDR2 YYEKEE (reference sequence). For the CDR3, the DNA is TGTGCCAGCAGCTCGACAGGGATACAAGAGACCCAGTACTTC. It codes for CASSSTGIQETQYF. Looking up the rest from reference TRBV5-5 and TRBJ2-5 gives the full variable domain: DAGVTQSPTHLIKTRGQQVTLRCSPISGHKSVSWYQQVLGQGPQFIFQYYEKEERGRGNFPDRFSARQFPNYSSELNVNALLLGDSALYLCASSSTGIQETQYFGPGTRLLVL.

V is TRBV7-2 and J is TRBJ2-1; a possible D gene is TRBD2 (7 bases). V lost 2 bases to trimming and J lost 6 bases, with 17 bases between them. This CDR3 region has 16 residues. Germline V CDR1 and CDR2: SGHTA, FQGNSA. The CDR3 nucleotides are TGTGCCAGCAGCTTAAGGGGGGGGGGCCGGGTCAATGAGCAGTTCTTC. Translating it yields CASSLRGGGRVNEQFF.

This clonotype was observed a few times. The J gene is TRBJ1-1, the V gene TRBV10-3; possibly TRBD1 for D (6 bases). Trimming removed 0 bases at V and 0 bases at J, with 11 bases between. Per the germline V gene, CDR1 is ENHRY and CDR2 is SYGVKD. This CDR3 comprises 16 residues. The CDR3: CAISESRGGVNTEAFF. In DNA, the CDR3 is TGTGCCATCAGTGAGTCGAGAGGGGGAGTGAACACTGAAGCTTTCTTT.

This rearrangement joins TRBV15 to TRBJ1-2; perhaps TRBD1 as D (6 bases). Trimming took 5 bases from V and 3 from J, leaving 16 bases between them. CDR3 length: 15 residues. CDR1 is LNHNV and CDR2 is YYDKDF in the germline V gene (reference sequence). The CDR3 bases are TGTGCCACCAGCGGAGGGGGACGCGAATACTATGGCTACACCTTC. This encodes CATSGGGREYYGYTF.

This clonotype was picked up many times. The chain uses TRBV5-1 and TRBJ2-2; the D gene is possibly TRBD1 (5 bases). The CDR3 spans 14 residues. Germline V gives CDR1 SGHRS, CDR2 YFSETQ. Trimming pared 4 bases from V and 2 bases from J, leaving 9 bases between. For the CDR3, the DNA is TGCGCCAGCAGCGGGGCAGCTAACACCGGGGAGCTGTTTTTT. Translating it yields CASSGAANTGELFF.

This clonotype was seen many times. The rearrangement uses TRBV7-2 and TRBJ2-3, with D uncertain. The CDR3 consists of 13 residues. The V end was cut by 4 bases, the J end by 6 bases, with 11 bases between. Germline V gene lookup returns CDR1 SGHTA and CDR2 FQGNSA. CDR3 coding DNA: TGTGCCAGCAGCTGGTGGGCCGCTGATACGCAGTATTTT. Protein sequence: CASSWWAADTQYF.

In DNA, the CDR3 is TGCAGTGCTAGGTCCGGGAGGGGGCTCGAGCAGTACTTC. Protein sequence: CSARSGRGLEQYF. The chain has TRBV20-1 and TRBJ2-7; TRBD2 might be the D (8 bases). CDR1 and CDR2 from the germline V gene are DFQATT and SNEGSKA (reference sequence). The CDR3 is 13 residues long. The V end lost 3 bases, the J end lost 6 bases, and 15 bases lay between the germline ends.

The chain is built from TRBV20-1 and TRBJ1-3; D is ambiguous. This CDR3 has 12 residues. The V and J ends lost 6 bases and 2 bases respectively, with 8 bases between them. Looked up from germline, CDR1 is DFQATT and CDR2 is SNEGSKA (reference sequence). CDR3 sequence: CSAPGAGNTIYF. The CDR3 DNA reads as TGCAGTGCCCCCGGAGCTGGAAACACCATATATTTT.

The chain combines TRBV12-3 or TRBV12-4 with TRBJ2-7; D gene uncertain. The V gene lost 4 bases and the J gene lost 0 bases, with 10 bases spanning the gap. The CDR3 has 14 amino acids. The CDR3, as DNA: TGTGCCAGCAGTTATAAGGCAGACTCCTACGAGCAGTACTTC. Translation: CASSYKADSYEQYF.

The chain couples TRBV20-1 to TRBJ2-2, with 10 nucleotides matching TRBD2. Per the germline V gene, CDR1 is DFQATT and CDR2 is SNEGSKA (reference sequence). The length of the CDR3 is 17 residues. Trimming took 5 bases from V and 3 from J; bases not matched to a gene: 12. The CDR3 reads CSASALAGGRYTGELFF. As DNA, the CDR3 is TGCAGTGCTTCCGCTTTAGCGGGAGGAAGGTACACCGGGGAGCTGTTTTTT.

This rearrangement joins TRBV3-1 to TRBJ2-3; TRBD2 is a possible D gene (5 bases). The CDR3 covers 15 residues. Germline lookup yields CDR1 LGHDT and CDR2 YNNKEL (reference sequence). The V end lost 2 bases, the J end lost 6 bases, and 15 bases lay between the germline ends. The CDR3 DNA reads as TGTGCCAGCAGCCAACGTGGACGGCCGGGGGATACGCAGTATTTT. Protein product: CASSQRGRPGDTQYF.

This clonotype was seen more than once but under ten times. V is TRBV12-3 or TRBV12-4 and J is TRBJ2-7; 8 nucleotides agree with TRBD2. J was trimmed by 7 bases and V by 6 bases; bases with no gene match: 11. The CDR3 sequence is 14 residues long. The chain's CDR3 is CASSAGLGSKEQYF. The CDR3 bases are TGTGCCAGCAGCGCGGGACTAGGCTCGAAAGAGCAGTACTTC.

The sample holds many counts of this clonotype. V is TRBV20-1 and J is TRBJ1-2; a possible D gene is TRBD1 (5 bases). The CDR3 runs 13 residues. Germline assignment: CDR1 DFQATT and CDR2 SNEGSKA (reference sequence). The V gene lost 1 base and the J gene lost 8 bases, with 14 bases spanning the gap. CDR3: CSARGSGAEGYTF. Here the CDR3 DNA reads TGCAGTGCTAGAGGCTCCGGGGCGGAGGGCTACACCTTC.